This TCR beta chain was retrieved from a study of T cell responses to AZD1222 COVID-19 vaccine. Trimming removed 1 base from V and 0 bases from J; junction bases left unmatched: 4. This CDR3 contains 16 residues. Germline V gene lookup returns CDR1 LGHDT and CDR2 YNNKEL (reference sequence). Measured with immunoSEQ multiplex PCR; TCRdb has only the in-frame clones, and not every one. The sample has some 140,000 clones; approximately 87% are singletons. The receptor's source is an adult in good health. Sequencing was performed on peripheral blood, taken on day 0 of MenACWY control vaccination. The V gene is TRBV3-1 (or the pseudogene TRBV3-2), the J gene TRBJ2-5, with 8 bases lining up with TRBD2. The CDR3 is CASSQVQAGDQETQYF. The CDR3 region has the DNA TGTGCCAGCAGCCAAGTTCAAGCGGGGGACCAAGAGACCCAGTACTTC.